The clone carrying this TCR beta chain was recorded many times. Antigen unknown. The source of the sample is a study of CD8 T cells in ankylosing spondylitis. Overall study findings and caveats: The study looked at matched synovial fluid samples from ankylosing spondylitis patients. Disease-linked clones were reported to be significantly enriched there. What seemed typical of ankylosing spondylitis blood was a TCR beta motif built from about 8 highly homologous variants. Disease-linked clones, CD8+, were relatively rare in peripheral blood.

TCRdb reanalysed the 5' RACE reads using MiXCR and keeps one entry per CDR3 protein. This sample has about 460,000 distinct CDR3 sequences, with approximately 5% found just once. Germline CDR1 reads MDHEN; CDR2 reads SYDVKM. J gave up 8 bases and V 4 bases, and 12 bases lay outside the gene matches. This CDR3 contains 15 residues. Sequenced: blood, either unsorted or a sorted T cell fraction (not recorded which). This receptor was obtained from a male donor with ankylosing spondylitis. V is TRBV28 and J is TRBJ2-7, with 9 bases that match TRBD1. CDR3 residues: CASSSRTGAVWKQYF. In nucleotides, the CDR3 is TGTGCCAGCAGTTCGAGGACAGGGGCGGTTTGGAAGCAGTACTTC.